This T cell receptor beta chain was identified during a study of blood T cell repertoires in COVID-19. Trimming removed 4 bases at V and 5 bases at J, with 23 bases between. CDR1 and CDR2 (germline): MNHNS, SASEGT. This CDR3 has 17 amino acids. Here immunoSEQ multiplex PCR was the method, and the copy in TCRdb shows in-frame clones only, minus some. The sample holds about 290,000 clones, roughly nine tenths seen once. The V gene is TRBV6-1, the J gene TRBJ1-2; possibly TRBD1 for D (6 bases). Input material: peripheral blood. The TCR comes from a woman in her twenties or thirties with COVID-19, enrolled during active disease. The CDR3 DNA reads as TGTGCCAGCAGTGCGCAGGGGACCTCGGCGGCTTTATATGGCTACACCTTC. Translated: CASSAQGTSAALYGYTF.